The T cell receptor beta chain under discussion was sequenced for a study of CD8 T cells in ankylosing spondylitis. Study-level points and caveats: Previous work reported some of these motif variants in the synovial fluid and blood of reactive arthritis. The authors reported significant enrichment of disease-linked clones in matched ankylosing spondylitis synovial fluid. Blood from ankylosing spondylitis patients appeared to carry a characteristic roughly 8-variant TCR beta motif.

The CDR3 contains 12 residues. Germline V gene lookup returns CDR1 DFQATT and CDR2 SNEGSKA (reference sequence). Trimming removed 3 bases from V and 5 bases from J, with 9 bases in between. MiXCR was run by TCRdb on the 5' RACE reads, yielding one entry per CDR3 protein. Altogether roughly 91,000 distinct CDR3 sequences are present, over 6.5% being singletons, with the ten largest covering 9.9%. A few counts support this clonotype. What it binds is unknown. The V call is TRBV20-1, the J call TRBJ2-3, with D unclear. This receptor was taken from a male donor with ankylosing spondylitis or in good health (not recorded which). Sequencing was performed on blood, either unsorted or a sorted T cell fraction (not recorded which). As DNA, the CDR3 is TGCAGTGCTAGGAAGACTGGAGATACGCAGTATTTT. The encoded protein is CSARKTGDTQYF.